Presented here are 20 T cell receptor beta chains from one specimen sequenced in a study of regulatory T cells in long-lasting Graves disease. Time point described: persistent/refractory GD, antithyroid drugs over 5 years with positive TRAb. The TCR library was made from RNA that had been extracted from PBMCs in TRIzol. CDR3 regions were amplified by Arm-PCR using iRepertoire HTBI primers to build TCR beta libraries. TCRdb re-derived calls from the multiplex PCR reads in MiXCR, one entry per CDR3 protein. The table lists hundreds of thousands of distinct CDR3 sequences, about 22% of them singletons, with over 10% in the top ten. The sample was peripheral blood mononuclear cells (PBMCs), taken when the disease was refractory, from a patient treated with antithyroid drugs. These receptors were obtained from a female donor with Graves disease.

This chain uses TRBV28 with TRBJ2-5, with 13 bases matching TRBD2. This CDR3 comprises 19 residues. V gave up 5 bases and J gave up 5 bases; unmatched junction bases: 17. Germline V gives CDR1 MDHEN, CDR2 SYDVKM. The CDR3 is CASSILAVTSGRAGETQYF. Here the CDR3 DNA reads TGTGCCAGCAGTATACTTGCAGTTACTAGCGGGAGGGCCGGGGAGACCCAGTACTTC. Looking up the rest from reference TRBV28 and TRBJ2-5 gives the full variable domain: DVKVTQSSRYLVKRTGEKVFLECVQDMDHENMFWYRQDPGLGLRLIYFSYDVKMKEKGDIPEGYSVSREKKERFSLILESASTNQTSMYLCASSILAVTSGRAGETQYFGPGTRLLVL.

In regard to this clonotype: Just one base apart from a much larger clone, this may be a read error. V is TRBV12-3 or TRBV12-4 and J is TRBJ2-5; the D gene could be TRBD1 or TRBD2 (6 bases each). CDR3 length: 19 residues. V was pared by 3 bases and J by 3 bases, with 26 bases between. This chain's CDR3 is CASSFGSRGAVVREETQYF. The CDR3 DNA sequence: TGTGCCAGCAGTTTCGGGTCTAGGGGGGCGGTGGTAAGGGAAGAGACCCAGTACTTC.

For this clonotype: Possible read error: a much larger clone is one base away. The CDR3, as DNA: TGTGCCACCAGTGACAGGGGAGCCAAAAACATTCGGTACTTC. Protein sequence: CATSDRGAKNIRYF. The genes are TRBV24-1 and TRBJ2-4, with D perhaps TRBD1 (6 bases). CDR3 length: 14 amino acids. Germline loops: CDR1 KGHDR, CDR2 SFDVKD.

This clonotype was detected a few times. The chain joins TRBV20-1 to TRBJ2-5, with 13 bases that match TRBD2. This CDR3 comprises 15 residues. V was clipped by 6 bases and J by 5 bases; unmatched bases: 9. Germline CDR1 and CDR2: DFQATT and SNEGSKA (reference sequence). The CDR3 DNA is TGCAGTGCCACATGGACTAGCGGGGGTCGGGAGACCCAGTACTTC. Amino acids: CSATWTSGGRETQYF.

The chain has TRBV19 and TRBJ1-2, with TRBD1 identical over 12 bases. Germline assignment: CDR1 LNHDA and CDR2 SQIVND (reference sequence). V was clipped by 10 bases and J by 4 bases; unmatched bases: 10. CDR3 length: 15 residues. The CDR3, as DNA: TGTGCCACAACGGGACAGGGGGCTCTCGGCTATGGCTACACCTTC. Translating it yields CATTGQGALGYGYTF.

The table lists this clonotype with many counts. The CDR3 reads CATSPQETSYEQYF. The CDR3 DNA follows: TGTGCCACGTCCCCCCAGGAAACCTCCTACGAGCAGTACTTC. The V and J genes are TRBV28 and TRBJ2-7; D remains unclear. This CDR3 is built from 14 residues. Germline V gene lookup returns CDR1 MDHEN and CDR2 SYDVKM. V shed 10 bases and J shed 0 bases, with 16 bases lying between them.

This clonotype was detected ten times or more. The gene calls are TRBV9 and TRBJ2-2, with D possibly being TRBD1 (5 bases). The CDR3 spans 13 residues. Germline CDR1 is SGDLS and CDR2 is YYNGEE. Trimming stripped 7 bases from V and 0 bases from J, with 7 bases between. The CDR3 loop reads CASAGSNTGELFF. The DNA for the CDR3 is TGTGCCAGCGCAGGGTCGAACACCGGGGAGCTGTTTTTT.

V and J are TRBV15 and TRBJ1-4; possibly TRBD1 for D (6 bases). Trimming took 1 base from V and 5 from J, leaving 14 bases between them. The CDR3 length is 16 residues. CDR1 LNHNV and CDR2 YYDKDF come from the germline V gene (reference sequence). For the CDR3, the DNA is TGTGCCACCAGCAGAGGCTTTGGGACACAGAATGAAAAACTGTTTTTT. It specifies CATSRGFGTQNEKLFF. The full variable domain, in which reference TRBV15 and TRBJ1-4 provide the parts outside the CDR3, is DAMVIQNPRYQVTQFGKPVTLSCSQTLNHNVMYWYQQKSSQAPKLLFHYYDKDFNNEADTPDNFQSRRPNTSFCFLDIRSPGLGDTAMYLCATSRGFGTQNEKLFFGSGTQLSVL.

Many counts were recorded for this clonotype. V is TRBV20-1 and J is TRBJ2-2; TRBD1 might be the D (6 bases). In germline, CDR1 is DFQATT, CDR2 SNEGSKA (reference sequence). The CDR3 length is 12 residues. Between the trimmed V and J ends, which lost 6 bases and 13 bases, there was a span of 18 bases. The CDR3 loop reads CSARGPAGGLFF. The CDR3 region has the DNA TGCAGTGCCAGGGGCCCGGCCGGAGGGCTGTTTTTT.

In the case of this clonotype: This probably arose from a read error, given a far larger clone one base away. The chain is built from TRBV7-8 and TRBJ1-1, with D uncertain. The CDR3 sequence is 13 residues long. Germline values: CDR1 SGHVS, CDR2 FQNEAQ. DNA for the CDR3: TGTGCCAGCAGCTTAGGGCAGAACGCTGAAGCTTTCTTT. Its protein product is CASSLGQNAEAFF.

As concerns this clonotype: This could be a read error, since a much larger clone is one nucleotide away. V and J are TRBV30 and TRBJ1-1; TRBD1 might be the D (5 bases). CDR3 length: 14 amino acids. From germline, CDR1 is GTSNPN and CDR2 SVGIG (reference sequence). The V gene lost 8 bases and the J gene lost 1 base, with 17 bases spanning the gap. The CDR3 DNA is TGTGCCCGGACCGGAGGGGTGCAGAACACTGAAGCTTTCTTT. Protein: CARTGGVQNTEAFF.

The chain links TRBV3-1 to TRBJ1-1; D might be TRBD1 (6 bases). V was pared by 4 bases and J by 4 bases, with 22 bases between. CDR1 and CDR2 from the germline V gene are LGHDT and YNNKEL (reference sequence). The CDR3 spans 17 residues. The CDR3 spells CASSPMEGGLGSTEAFF. CDR3 in DNA: TGTGCCAGCAGCCCGATGGAGGGGGGCCTAGGGAGCACTGAAGCTTTCTTT.

This clonotype came up a few times. The chain is built from TRBV19 and TRBJ1-3, with 8 bases that match TRBD1. V shed 4 bases, J shed 0 bases, and the junction held 5 bases outside the gene matches. The germline V gene encodes CDR1 LNHDA and CDR2 SQIVND (reference sequence). The CDR3 has 16 residues. CDR3 amino acids: CASSTRQGSSGNTIYF. CDR3 nucleotides: TGTGCCAGTAGTACCCGACAGGGGAGCTCTGGAAACACCATATATTTT.

At least ten counts were recorded for this clonotype. The gene calls are TRBV20-1 and TRBJ1-4; no clear D. There are 14 residues in the CDR3. From germline, CDR1 is DFQATT and CDR2 SNEGSKA (reference sequence). Deletions cut 1 base from V and 3 bases from J, with 9 bases between. DNA of the CDR3: TGCAGTGCTAGAGCGACACCCTCTAATGAAAAACTGTTTTTT. Its translation is CSARATPSNEKLFF.

This clonotype was seen many times. The chain recombines TRBV6-1 with TRBJ1-2; D not resolved. This CDR3 spans 16 amino acids. Deletions cut 8 bases from V and 1 base from J, with 20 bases between. CDR1 is MNHNS, CDR2 SASEGT, per germline. DNA for the CDR3: TGTGCCAGCGGCCCTCCCTCGACAAGCCTTAACTATGGCTACACCTTC. Its protein is CASGPPSTSLNYGYTF.

The table lists this clonotype with a few counts. V is TRBV30 and J is TRBJ2-7; tentatively, D is TRBD1 (6 bases). The germline CDR1 and CDR2 sequences are GTSNPN and SVGIG (reference sequence). Between the trimmed V and J ends, which lost 3 bases and 7 bases, there was a span of 10 bases. This CDR3 comprises 11 residues. This CDR3 reads CAWRAGVEQYF. The CDR3 DNA sequence: TGTGCCTGGAGGGCAGGGGTAGAGCAGTACTTC.

In its sample, this clonotype was seen many times. This chain's CDR3 is CATSREMDSPLHF. CDR3 coding DNA: TGTGCCACCAGCAGAGAGATGGATTCACCCCTCCACTTT. The rearrangement links TRBV15 to TRBJ1-6; no reliable D call. V was trimmed by 0 bases and J by 8 bases, leaving 5 bases between them. Germline assignment: CDR1 LNHNV and CDR2 YYDKDF (reference sequence). There are 13 residues in the CDR3.

This clonotype was picked up many times. The chain links TRBV2 to TRBJ2-4; the D gene is possibly TRBD1 (5 bases). Looked up from germline, CDR1 is SNHLY and CDR2 is FYNNEI. V dropped 4 bases and J dropped 0 bases, with 10 bases sitting between them. This CDR3 is 15 amino acids long. CDR3 coding DNA: TGTGCCAGCAGTGGGACATATCTAGCCAAAAACATTCAGTACTTC. It specifies CASSGTYLAKNIQYF. Supplemented by reference TRBV2 and TRBJ2-4, the full variable domain reads EPEVTQTPSHQVTQMGQEVILRCVPISNHLYFYWYRQILGQKVEFLVSFYNNEISEKSEIFDDQFSVERPDGSNFTLKIRSTKLEDSAMYFCASSGTYLAKNIQYFGAGTRLSVL.

This clonotype was seen more than once but under ten times. The chain joins TRBV12-3 or TRBV12-4 to TRBJ2-2; tentatively, D is TRBD2 (5 bases). The CDR3 has 14 residues. V lost 6 bases, J lost 5 bases, and 13 bases lay in between. The DNA of the CDR3 is TGTGCCAGCAGCCCGGACTCCGAAACCGGGGAGCTGTTTTTT. This encodes CASSPDSETGELFF.

This clonotype was observed a few times. The gene calls are TRBV27 and TRBJ2-6; 10 bases align to TRBD2. The CDR3 runs 17 residues. Germline-derived CDR1 and CDR2 are MNHEY and SMNVEV (reference sequence). The V and J ends lost 6 bases and 0 bases, in that order; junction bases with no gene match: 5. The CDR3 sequence: CASSLAGAPSGANVLTF. CDR3 nucleotides: TGTGCCAGCAGCCTAGCGGGGGCACCCTCTGGGGCCAACGTCCTGACTTTC. The full variable domain, completed using reference TRBV27 and TRBJ2-6, is EAQVTQNPRYLITVTGKKLTVTCSQNMNHEYMSWYRQDPGLGLRQIYYSMNVEVTDKGDVPEGYKVSRKEKRNFPLILESPSPNQTSLYFCASSLAGAPSGANVLTFGAGSRLTVL.